The clone carrying this TCR beta chain was seen more than once but under ten times. As yet, its antigen is unknown. TRB rearrangements were amplified by multiplex PCR with BIOMED2 TRB-A/B primers. TCRdb reprocessed the multiplex PCR reads with MiXCR, giving one entry per CDR3 protein. This sample yields approximately 15,000 distinct CDR3 sequences, of which more than 25% are seen a single time; around 7% belongs to the top ten. The record originates from a study of T and B cells in COVID-19 patients. Study information: The recovered cohort's median age was 34 years, versus about 67 years in active infection.

TRB was amplified from about 260-540 ng of blood genomic DNA. Germline V gene sequence: CDR1 MNHEY, CDR2 SVGEGT. The CDR3 extends over 13 amino acids. The V end was cut by 0 bases, the J end by 3 bases, with 5 bases between. The study's findings and limits: Of 2,331 TCR clusters found only in the recovered cohort, a few dozen had low generation probability.

Material: blood. The chain combines TRBV6-2 or TRBV6-3 with TRBJ1-1; D unclear. The sequence came from a human donor who had recovered from COVID-19. CDR3 nucleotide sequence: TGTGCCAGCAGTTACTCCCAATACACTGAAGCTTTCTTT. Amino acid sequence: CASSYSQYTEAFF.